A selection of T cell receptor beta chains follows, all from one sample in a study of graft-versus-host responses after intestinal transplantation. The protocol was immunoSEQ multiplex PCR, while the TCRdb copy is restricted to in-frame clones and leaves out a portion. The sample has about 45,000 clones, about 91% seen once. The sequences come from PBMCs, collected 524 days after transplant. The receptors stem from a human patient who received an intestinal transplant, so some T cells may come from the graft donor. The CDR3 runs from the conserved cysteine through the conserved F or W. The D gene is left open where the match is weak. Rows may omit the clone size; those that give it use once, few, many or a size class.

abundance	d_gene	v_gene	j_gene	CDR3nt	CDR3aa
NA	NA	TRBV2	TRBJ2-1	TGTGCCAGCACAGCGTCGGTTTACAATGAGCAGTTCTTC	CASTASVYNEQFF
NA	NA	TRBV4-2	TRBJ2-7	TGTGCCAGCAGCCAAGAGGGGGCTAGCGACCACGAGCAGTACTTC	CASSQEGASDHEQYF
once	NA	TRBV7-2	TRBJ1-2	TGTGCCAGCAGCTTACGGGGCAACGCTAACTATGGCTACACCTTC	CASSLRGNANYGYTF
NA	NA	TRBV5-8	TRBJ1-1	TGTGCCAGCAGGGGAAGTAGGACGGGGTACACTGAAGCTTTCTTT	CASRGSRTGYTEAFF
NA	NA	TRBV5-4	TRBJ2-3	TGTGCCAGCAGCTTAACTAGTTTACGAGATACGCAGTATTTT	CASSLTSLRDTQYF
NA	NA	TRBV6-6	TRBJ1-2	TGTGCCAGCAGTCTCCCAGGGGACTATGGCTACACCTTC	CASSLPGDYGYTF
NA	NA	TRBV7-9	TRBJ1-3	TGTGCCAGCAGCGATGGACCGAACTCTGGAAACACCATATATTTT	CASSDGPNSGNTIYF
NA	TRBD2	TRBV29-1	TRBJ2-1	TGCAGCGGACTAGCGGGAGGTATGAATGAGCAGTTCTTC	CSGLAGGMNEQFF
NA	TRBD2	TRBV11-2	TRBJ2-1	TGTGCCAGCAGCTCGGGACTAGCGGGAGTCAATGAGCAGTTCTTC	CASSSGLAGVNEQFF
NA	NA	TRBV6-6	TRBJ2-7	TGTGCCAGCGCTACAGGTTCCTACGAGCAGTACTTC	CASATGSYEQYF
NA	NA	TRBV28	TRBJ2-2	TGTGCCAGCAGTGACCCGAACACCGGGGAGCTGTTTTTT	CASSDPNTGELFF
NA	NA	TRBV5-6	TRBJ1-2	TGTGCCAGCAGCTTGGACCCCGGTACCAGGTCTAACTATGGCTACACCTTC	CASSLDPGTRSNYGYTF
once	NA	TRBV4-1	TRBJ2-3	TGCGCCAGCAGCCAAGTGGGCAGGGTGGGAAGAGATACGCAGTATTTT	CASSQVGRVGRDTQYF
NA	NA	TRBV7-2	TRBJ2-3	TGTGCCAGCAGCTCCCTCGATACGCAGTATTTT	CASSSLDTQYF
NA	NA	TRBV9	TRBJ1-2	TGTGCCAGCACCGACCGATGGGGCTATGGCTACACCTTC	CASTDRWGYGYTF
NA	TRBD2	TRBV7-9	TRBJ2-7	TGTGCCAGCAGCCCACGAGCGGGACTAGCGGGATACGAGCAGTACTTC	CASSPRAGLAGYEQYF
once	NA	TRBV5-1	TRBJ1-1	TGCGCCAGCAGCCCTGCAGGCAACACTGAAGCTTTCTTT	CASSPAGNTEAFF
NA	NA	TRBV28	TRBJ1-3	TGTGCCAGCAACACCCCCGGAAACACCATATATTTT	CASNTPGNTIYF
NA	NA	TRBV4-1	TRBJ1-5	TGCGCCAGCAGCCCTGGGCGGCGGGAGCCCCAGCATTTT	CASSPGRREPQHF
NA	TRBD2	TRBV9	TRBJ2-3	TGTGCCAGCAGCGTTAGCGGGGGATCCACAGATACGCAGTATTTT	CASSVSGGSTDTQYF
NA	NA	TRBV14	TRBJ2-5	TGTGCCAGCAGCGGGGACACCGGGACCCAGTACTTC	CASSGDTGTQYF
NA	TRBD1	TRBV4-2	TRBJ2-7	TGTGCCAGCAGCCAAGATCAGGGACAGGGTTCCTACGAGCAGTACTTC	CASSQDQGQGSYEQYF
NA	NA	TRBV10-3	TRBJ2-1	TGTGCCATCAGCCTGTCCTCCGGGGATGAGCAGTTCTTC	CAISLSSGDEQFF
NA	NA	TRBV4-2	TRBJ2-1	TGTGCCAGCAGCCAAGACGAGAGCTCCTACAATGAGCAGTTCTTC	CASSQDESSYNEQFF
NA	TRBD2	TRBV7-2	TRBJ2-3	TGTGCCAGCAGCTTAGCTCTAGCGGGAGGCCCCGCGCGGGTTACGCAGTATTTT	CASSLALAGGPARVTQYF
NA	TRBD1	TRBV9	TRBJ2-5	TGTGCCAGCAGCCCTGGGGGACAGACGGGGACCCAGTACTTC	CASSPGGQTGTQYF
NA	TRBD2	TRBV7-3	TRBJ2-7	TGTGCCAGCAGCGAGGTCGGGACTACAGGCTACGAGCAGTACTTC	CASSEVGTTGYEQYF
few	NA	TRBV28	TRBJ2-1	TGTGCCAGCAGTCCACCAGGGGCTGTTGGGAATGAGCAGTTCTTC	CASSPPGAVGNEQFF
NA	NA	TRBV5-1	TRBJ2-1	TGCGCCAGCAGCTTGCAGGGAAGCTCCTACAATGAGCAGTTCTTC	CASSLQGSSYNEQFF
NA	NA	TRBV4-2	TRBJ2-2	TGTGCCAGCAGCCAAGATCCGGACGGCTCGAACACCGGGGAGCTGTTTTTT	CASSQDPDGSNTGELFF